This TCR beta chain originates from a study of T cell responses to AZD1222 COVID-19 vaccine. As for this clone: Antigen specificity is unknown.

Findings and caveats of the study: The number of AZD1222 recipients seropositive at baseline was only six. All repertoire sampling was performed exclusively after the peak T cell response.

The table came from immunoSEQ multiplex PCR; TCRdb's copy has only in-frame clones and leaves some out. Among 65,000 to 80,000 clones, about four fifths were seen once, and the ten largest hold about 1.3%. J was trimmed by 5 bases and V by 4 bases; bases with no gene match: 4. CDR1 SGHKS and CDR2 YYEKEE come from the germline V gene (reference sequence). The CDR3 has 13 residues. The gene calls are TRBV5-5 and TRBJ1-2, with 8 bases matching TRBD1. The receptor was derived from an adult who received the AZD1222 COVID-19 vaccine. Sequencing was performed on peripheral blood, taken 28 days after the second AZD1222 dose. The CDR3 loop reads CASSPDREYGYTF. Written as DNA, the CDR3 is TGTGCCAGCAGCCCGGACAGGGAATATGGCTACACCTTC.